Listed below are T cell receptor beta chains from one sample, sequenced in a study of identical twins. TCRdb ran MiXCR on the 5' RACE reads and lists one entry per CDR3 protein. The sample includes some 900,000 distinct CDR3 sequences, roughly an eighth of them seen just once. This sample was shared with a second study, whose subject was yellow fever vaccine responses in identical twins.

The sequenced sample consisted of PBMCs. These receptors came from a woman between 18 and 29 years old in good health. Both conserved end residues are trimmed from each CDR3.

SAREAPTSDPAYEQY	TRBJ2-7	TRBV20-1
ASSSGQVPYEQY	TRBJ2-7	TRBV7-9
SARDWAPGRGGLYNEQF	TRBJ2-1	TRBV20-1
ASRAREGQSVGELF	TRBJ2-2	TRBV6-1
ASSPLGLDYEQY	TRBJ2-7	TRBV7-9
ASRVPGEQY	TRBJ2-7	TRBV2
ASSSRPGLAGGPTTGELF	TRBJ2-2	TRBV6-2/TRBV6-3
ASSLEGTSGGALTGELF	TRBJ2-2	TRBV12-3/TRBV12-4
ASSEAGREYGYT	TRBJ1-2	TRBV2
ASSLLAAYNEQF	TRBJ2-1	TRBV28
ASSLDWDGEETQY	TRBJ2-5	TRBV7-6
ATSTKQGADGELF	TRBJ2-2	TRBV10-3
ASSVGTTQNTEAF	TRBJ1-1	TRBV9
SAIPGRVRWETQY	TRBJ2-5	TRBV29-1
ATSDPEQGNARYGYT	TRBJ1-2	TRBV24-1
ASSKGGLGYGTQY	TRBJ2-5	TRBV7-3
AISEWTGISYNEQF	TRBJ2-1	TRBV10-3
ASSLIGGLNTEAF	TRBJ1-1	TRBV11-2
SEDRAETQY	TRBJ2-5	TRBV20-1
ASSGGPQNTEAF	TRBJ1-1	TRBV12-3/TRBV12-4
ASSLSGKQF	TRBJ2-1	TRBV3-1
SVEFGRGLYEQY	TRBJ2-7	TRBV29-1
SAERGRQETQY	TRBJ2-5	TRBV29-1
SASNGRGGDTQY	TRBJ2-3	TRBV20-1